This is a list of T cell receptor beta chains from one sample in a study of blood T cell repertoires in COVID-19. Method: immunoSEQ multiplex PCR; TCRdb's copy keeps in-frame clones and lacks some. The repertoire holds under 95,000 clones, with 70% to 90% as singletons. The specimen sequenced was peripheral blood. These receptors came from an elderly woman with acute or convalescent COVID-19. CDR3s include the opening cysteine and the closing phenylalanine or tryptophan. A D gene is named only where the DNA matches it firmly. The size of a clone is reported for some rows only, either as once, few or many, or as a class for expanded clones.

j_call clone_size d_call v_call cdr3_nt cdr3_aa
TRBJ1-3 - - TRBV5-1 TGCGCCAGCAGCACGGGGGGACACTCTGGAAACACCATATATTTT CASSTGGHSGNTIYF
TRBJ2-1 - - TRBV10-2 TGCGCCAGCAAGTGGGAGGTCGGCTACAATGAGCAGTTCTTC CASKWEVGYNEQFF
TRBJ2-5 once TRBD1 TRBV7-9 TGTGCCAGCAGCACATACAGGGGAAGGGACCAAGAGACCCAGTACTTC CASSTYRGRDQETQYF
TRBJ2-5 - TRBD2 TRBV9 TGTGCCAGCAGCTCCGGGACTAGCGGGTACTCCGGGGAGACCCAGTACTTC CASSSGTSGYSGETQYF
TRBJ2-7 once - TRBV6-5 - CASSSSGQPNSYEQYF
TRBJ2-5 - TRBD2 TRBV5-1 TGCGCCAGCAGCCAGGGACTAGCGGGGGGGCAAGAGACCCAGTACTTC CASSQGLAGGQETQYF
TRBJ1-4 - TRBD1 TRBV10-3 TGTGCCATCAGTGCGGGGGGGACAGGGAGGGTAATGGATGAAAAACTGTTTTTT CAISAGGTGRVMDEKLFF
TRBJ2-6 - - TRBV19 TGTGCCAGTAGTATTCCGCAGGCGTCTGGGGCCAACGTCCTGACTTTC CASSIPQASGANVLTF
TRBJ2-5 - TRBD2 TRBV7-8 TGTGCCAGCAGCCGACTCGGACTAGCGGGGTGGTTACAAGAGACCCAGTACTTC CASSRLGLAGWLQETQYF
TRBJ2-7 - TRBD2 TRBV9 TGTGCCAGCAGCCGCACAGCCGGGACTATTCCCTACGAGCAGTACTTC CASSRTAGTIPYEQYF
TRBJ2-6 once - TRBV1 TGCACCAGCAGCCAAGTCCAGCGAGGCAAGTCTGGGGCCAACGTCCTGACTTTC CTSSQVQRGKSGANVLTF
TRBJ1-4 - TRBD1 TRBV6-6 TGTGCCAGCAGTTACGCTGACAGGGGGAGAGAAAAACTGTTTTTT CASSYADRGREKLFF
TRBJ1-1 - TRBD1 TRBV2 TGTGCCAGCAGTAACAGGGGCACTGAAGCTTTCTTT CASSNRGTEAFF
TRBJ2-1 - TRBD2 TRBV7-6 TGTGCCAGCAGCACCGGGACTAGCGGCAATGAGCAGTTCTTC CASSTGTSGNEQFF
TRBJ2-2 - TRBD1 TRBV9 TGTGCCAGCACGGGACAGGGGCGCAATGACGGGGAGCTGTTTTTT CASTGQGRNDGELFF
TRBJ2-7 - TRBD2 TRBV6-5 TGTGCCAGCAGTTACGGGGCTAGCGGGGCTTACGAGCAGTACTTC CASSYGASGAYEQYF
TRBJ2-5 - - TRBV6-6 TGTGCCAGCAATAGGGGTTCCGAGACCCAGTACTTC CASNRGSETQYF
TRBJ2-3 - - TRBV18 TGTGCCAGCTCACCAAGGGCGGCGGGGCTGGCAGATACGCAGTATTTT CASSPRAAGLADTQYF
TRBJ1-5 - TRBD1 TRBV5-4 TGTGCCAGCAGCTGGGGGACAGGCCTGGCCGGACAGCCCCAGCATTTT CASSWGTGLAGQPQHF
TRBJ1-5 - TRBD1 TRBV3-1/TRBV3-2 TGTGCCAGCAGCCAAGGGACAGGACATCAGCCCCAGCATTTT CASSQGTGHQPQHF
TRBJ1-3 - - TRBV11-3 TGTGCCAGCAGCCCGACGACAGGATTCTCTGGAAACACCATATATTTT CASSPTTGFSGNTIYF
TRBJ1-1 - - TRBV7-6 TGTGCCAGCAGCCTGGCAGTCGGGGGGAACACTGAAGCTTTCTTT CASSLAVGGNTEAFF
TRBJ2-7 - TRBD2 TRBV7-6 TGTGCCAGCAGCTTAGGTGGGACTAGCGCAGGCTACGAGCAGTACTTC CASSLGGTSAGYEQYF
TRBJ2-5 - - TRBV2 TGTGCCACCTCGCGAGAAGAGACCCAGTACTTC CATSREETQYF
TRBJ2-3 - - TRBV7-2 TGTGCCAGCAGCTTAGAGGCTAGTGGGGATACGCAGTATTTT CASSLEASGDTQYF
TRBJ2-1 - TRBD2 TRBV5-4 TGTGCCAGCAGCCTGGGCGGGGGGACTAGCGGGTACAATGAGCAGTTCTTC CASSLGGGTSGYNEQFF
TRBJ1-2 - - TRBV21-1 TGTGCCAGCAGCAAAGTGGGGCAGGCGGCTAACTATGGCTACACCTTC CASSKVGQAANYGYTF
TRBJ2-4 - TRBD2 TRBV5-3 TGTGACCAACGGACTAGCGGGGGACGATTAGCCAAAAACATTCAGTACTTC CDQRTSGGRLAKNIQYF
TRBJ1-5 - - TRBV27 TGTGCCAGCAGTTCCCTGGGGGCGGGTCAGCCCCAGCATTTT CASSSLGAGQPQHF
TRBJ2-3 - TRBD2 TRBV5-4 TGTGCCAGCAGCTTGGTTGGGACTAGCGGGGGTAGCACAGATACGCAGTATTTT CASSLVGTSGGSTDTQYF
TRBJ1-3 - TRBD1 TRBV28 TGTGCCAGCAGTCCCCCCGCCGGACAGGGGGGAAACACCATATATTTT CASSPPAGQGGNTIYF
TRBJ2-1 - TRBD2 TRBV24-1 TGTGCCACCAGTGATTCCTTAGCGGGGGGCCATTACAATGAGCAGTTCTTC CATSDSLAGGHYNEQFF
TRBJ2-6 - - TRBV6-5 TGTGCCAGCAGTCATAGGGGTTCTGGGGCCAACGTCCTGACTTTC CASSHRGSGANVLTF
TRBJ1-4 few TRBD1 TRBV27 TGTGCCAGCAGGGCGGGACAGGGGAACGGAAAACTGTTTTTT CASRAGQGNGKLFF
TRBJ2-7 few TRBD2 TRBV5-8 TGTGCCAGCAGCTTGAATTCCCTCACTAGCGGGGTTACCTACGAGCAGTACTTC CASSLNSLTSGVTYEQYF
TRBJ2-5 - - TRBV5-1 TGCGCCAGCAGCTTCCCAGGGATCCAAGAGACCCAGTACTTC CASSFPGIQETQYF
TRBJ1-5 - - TRBV6-6 TGTGCCAGCAGTTCACATAGCAATCAGCCCCAGCATTTT CASSSHSNQPQHF
TRBJ1-1 - - TRBV5-4 TGTGCCAGCAGTTTCGCAGGAGGAGGTACTGAAGCTTTCTTT CASSFAGGGTEAFF
TRBJ2-7 - - TRBV3-1/TRBV3-2 TGTGCCAGCAGCCAAGATTGGGGAGGAGCCGGCGAGCAGTACTTC CASSQDWGGAGEQYF
TRBJ1-1 - TRBD1 TRBV5-1 TGCGCCAGCAGCTCGGGACAGGTGAACACTGAAGCTTTCTTT CASSSGQVNTEAFF
TRBJ2-7 few - TRBV28 TGTGCGGAGCCCTACGAGCAGTACTTC CAEPYEQYF
TRBJ2-7 - TRBD1 TRBV27 TGTGCCAGCAATAGCCGGGACAGGGGTTCCTACGAGCAGTACTTC CASNSRDRGSYEQYF
TRBJ1-2 - TRBD1 TRBV7-9 TGTGCCAGCAGCTTGGGGGACAGGGGAAACTATGGCTACACCTTC CASSLGDRGNYGYTF
TRBJ1-3 - - TRBV7-9 TGTGCCAGCAGCCCGCGGGCCGAGGCTGGAAACACCATATATTTT CASSPRAEAGNTIYF
TRBJ2-3 - TRBD2 TRBV5-1 TGCGCCAGCAGCTTTTTCCTGACTAGCGGGGGGGTGCATACGCAGTATTTT CASSFFLTSGGVHTQYF